What follows is one TCR beta chain and its context. Its antigen is currently unknown. Trimming cost V 4 bases and J 7 bases, with 14 bases left between them. The CDR3 sequence is 13 residues long. Germline lookup yields CDR1 SGHDT and CDR2 YYEEEE. This sample is drawn from a study of T cells after yellow fever vaccination. About the study: The fractions with low cell numbers were processed using SMART-Seq v4 Ultra Low Input.

Universal primer sites and UMIs were introduced during 5'RACE template-switching synthesis of TCR cDNA. In TCRdb, the 5' RACE reads were re-called with MiXCR into one record per CDR3 protein. The sample contains approximately 550,000 distinct CDR3 sequences, 15% to 20% of which appear only once. Findings of the study overall: Post-booster samples contained most primary-vaccination clones (more than 95% CD4, 88% CD8). The CD4 compartment and the CD8 compartment contained a small share of clonotypes in common.

The source was PBMCs, collected 15 days after the yellow fever booster vaccination. The receptor was isolated from a man aged 30 to 45 who received the YFV17D yellow fever vaccine. J is TRBJ2-5 and V is TRBV5-6, with D tentatively TRBD1 or TRBD2 (6 bases each). The CDR3 DNA follows: TGTGCCAGCAGCAGGAAAGGGGGGACGACCCAGTACTTC. Translation: CASSRKGGTTQYF.